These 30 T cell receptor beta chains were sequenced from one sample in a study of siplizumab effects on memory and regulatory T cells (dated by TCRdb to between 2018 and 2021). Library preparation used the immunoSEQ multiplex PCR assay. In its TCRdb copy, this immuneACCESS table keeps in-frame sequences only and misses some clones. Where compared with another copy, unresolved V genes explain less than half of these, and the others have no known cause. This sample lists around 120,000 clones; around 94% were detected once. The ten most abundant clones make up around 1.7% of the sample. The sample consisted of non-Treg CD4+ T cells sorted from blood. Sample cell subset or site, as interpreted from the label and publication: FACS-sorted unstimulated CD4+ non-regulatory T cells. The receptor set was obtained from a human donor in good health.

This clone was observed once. The CDR3 sequence: CASSLTSGDYEQYF. Written as DNA, the CDR3 is TGCGCCAGCAGCTTGACTAGCGGGGACTACGAGCAGTACTTC. The chain carries TRBV5-1 and TRBJ2-7, with 10 bases fitting TRBD2. Germline V gene sequence: CDR1 SGHRS, CDR2 YFSETQ. CDR3 length: 14 amino acids. The J segment lost 3 bases and the V segment lost 1 base, leaving 1 base of the junction unmatched.

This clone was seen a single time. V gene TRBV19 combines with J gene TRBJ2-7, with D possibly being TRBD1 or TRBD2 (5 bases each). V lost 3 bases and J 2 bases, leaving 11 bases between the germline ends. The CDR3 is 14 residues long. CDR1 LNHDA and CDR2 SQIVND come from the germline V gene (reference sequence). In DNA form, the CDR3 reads TGTGCCAGTAGTATTAGGGGAGTGCCCTACGAGCAGTACTTC. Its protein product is CASSIRGVPYEQYF.

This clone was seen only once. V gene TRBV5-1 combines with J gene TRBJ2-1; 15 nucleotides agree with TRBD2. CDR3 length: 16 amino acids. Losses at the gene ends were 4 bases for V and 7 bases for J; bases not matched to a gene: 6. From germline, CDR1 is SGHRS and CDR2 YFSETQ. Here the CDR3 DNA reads TGCGCCAGCAGCCCAGGGACTAGCGGGAGGACAAATGAGCAGTTCTTC. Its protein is CASSPGTSGRTNEQFF.

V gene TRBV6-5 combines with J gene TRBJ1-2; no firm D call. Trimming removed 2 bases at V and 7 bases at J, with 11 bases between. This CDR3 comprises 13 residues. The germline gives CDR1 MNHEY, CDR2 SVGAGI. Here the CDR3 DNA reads TGTGCCAGCAGTTACGGCCAGGATTTTGGCTACACCTTC. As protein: CASSYGQDFGYTF.

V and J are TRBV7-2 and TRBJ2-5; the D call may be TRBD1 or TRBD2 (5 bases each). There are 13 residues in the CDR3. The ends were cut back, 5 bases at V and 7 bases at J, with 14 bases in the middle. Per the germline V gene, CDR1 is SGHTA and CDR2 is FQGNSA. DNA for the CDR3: TGTGCCAGCAGCCTGCCGGGGCCGGGGACCCAGTACTTC. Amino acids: CASSLPGPGTQYF.

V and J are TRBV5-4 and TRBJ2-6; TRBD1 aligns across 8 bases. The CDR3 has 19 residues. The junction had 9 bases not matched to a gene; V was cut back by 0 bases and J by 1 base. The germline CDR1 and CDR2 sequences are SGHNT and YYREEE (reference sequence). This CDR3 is CASSLDGGQGRSGANVLTF. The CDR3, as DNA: TGTGCCAGCAGCTTGGATGGCGGACAGGGCCGATCTGGGGCCAACGTCCTGACTTTC.

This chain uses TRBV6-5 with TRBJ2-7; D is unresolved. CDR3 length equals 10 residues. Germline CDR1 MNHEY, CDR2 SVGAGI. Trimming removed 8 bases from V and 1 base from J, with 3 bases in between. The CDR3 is CASPSYEQYF. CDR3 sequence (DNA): TGTGCCAGCCCTTCCTACGAGCAGTACTTC.

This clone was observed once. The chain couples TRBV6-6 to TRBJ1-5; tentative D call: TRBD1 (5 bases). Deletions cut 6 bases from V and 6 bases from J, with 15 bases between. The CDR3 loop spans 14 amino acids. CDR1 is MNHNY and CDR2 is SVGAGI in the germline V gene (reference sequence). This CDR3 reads CASSLPGGSQPQHF. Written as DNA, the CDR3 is TGTGCCAGCAGCCTCCCGGGGGGGAGTCAGCCCCAGCATTTT.

The CDR3 DNA sequence: TGCGCCAGCCGTCTCCCAGACAGTCTGAACTATGGCTACACCTTC. Its protein is CASRLPDSLNYGYTF. The chain is built from TRBV5-1 and TRBJ1-2, with D possibly matching TRBD1 (5 bases). Germline V CDR1 and CDR2: SGHRS, YFSETQ. This CDR3 spans 15 amino acids. The V end was cut by 7 bases, the J end by 2 bases, with 18 bases between.

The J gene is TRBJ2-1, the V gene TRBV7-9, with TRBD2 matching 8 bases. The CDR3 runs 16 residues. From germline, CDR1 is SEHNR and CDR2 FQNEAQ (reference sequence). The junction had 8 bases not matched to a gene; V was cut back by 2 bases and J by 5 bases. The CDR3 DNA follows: TGTGCCAGCAGCTTAACCGGGACTAGAGGGAACAATGAGCAGTTCTTC. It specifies CASSLTGTRGNNEQFF.

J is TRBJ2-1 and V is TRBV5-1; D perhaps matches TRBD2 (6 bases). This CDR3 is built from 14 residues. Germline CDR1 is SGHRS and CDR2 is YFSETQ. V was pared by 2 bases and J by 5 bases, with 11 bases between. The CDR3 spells CASSFTSRNNEQFF. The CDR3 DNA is TGCGCCAGCAGCTTCACTAGCAGGAACAATGAGCAGTTCTTC.

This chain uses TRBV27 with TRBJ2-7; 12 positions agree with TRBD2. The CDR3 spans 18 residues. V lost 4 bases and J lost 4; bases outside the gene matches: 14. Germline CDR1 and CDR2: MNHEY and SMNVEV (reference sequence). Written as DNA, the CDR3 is TGTGCCAGCAGTTCCTATCTAGCGGGAGGGCCTAGGAGATACGAGCAGTACTTC. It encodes CASSSYLAGGPRRYEQYF.

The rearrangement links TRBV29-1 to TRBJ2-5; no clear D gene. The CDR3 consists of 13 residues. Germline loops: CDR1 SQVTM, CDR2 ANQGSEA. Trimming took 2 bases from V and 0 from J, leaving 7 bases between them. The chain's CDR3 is CSVEHTYQETQYF. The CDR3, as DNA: TGCAGCGTTGAACACACGTACCAAGAGACCCAGTACTTC.

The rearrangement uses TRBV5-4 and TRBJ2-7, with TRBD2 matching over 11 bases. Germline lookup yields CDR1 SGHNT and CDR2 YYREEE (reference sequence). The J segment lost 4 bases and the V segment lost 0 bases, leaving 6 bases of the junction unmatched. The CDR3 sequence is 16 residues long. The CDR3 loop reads CASSLALASGRYEQYF. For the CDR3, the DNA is TGTGCCAGCAGCTTGGCCTTGGCTAGCGGGAGGTACGAGCAGTACTTC.

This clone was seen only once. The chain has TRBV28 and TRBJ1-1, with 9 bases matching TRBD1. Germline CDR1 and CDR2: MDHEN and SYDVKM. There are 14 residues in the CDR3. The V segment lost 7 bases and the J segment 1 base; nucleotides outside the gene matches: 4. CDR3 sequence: CASITQGANTEAFF. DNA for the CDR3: TGTGCCAGCATTACACAGGGGGCGAACACTGAAGCTTTCTTT.

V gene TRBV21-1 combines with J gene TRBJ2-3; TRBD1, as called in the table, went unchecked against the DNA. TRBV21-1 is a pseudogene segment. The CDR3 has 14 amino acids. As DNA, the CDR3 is TGTGCCAGCTCCCCAGGTACAGGGCCCGATACGCAGTATTTT. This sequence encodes CASSPGTGPDTQYF.

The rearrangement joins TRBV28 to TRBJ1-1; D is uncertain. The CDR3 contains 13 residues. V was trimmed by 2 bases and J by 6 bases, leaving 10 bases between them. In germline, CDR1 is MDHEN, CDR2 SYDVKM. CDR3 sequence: CASSLGQISEAFF. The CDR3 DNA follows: TGTGCCAGCAGTTTAGGGCAGATTTCTGAAGCTTTCTTT.

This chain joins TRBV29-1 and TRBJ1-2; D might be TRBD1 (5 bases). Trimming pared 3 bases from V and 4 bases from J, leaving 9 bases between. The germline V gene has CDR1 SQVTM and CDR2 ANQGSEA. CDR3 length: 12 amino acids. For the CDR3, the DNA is TGCAGCGTTGATAAGGGGACCTATGGCTACACCTTC. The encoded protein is CSVDKGTYGYTF. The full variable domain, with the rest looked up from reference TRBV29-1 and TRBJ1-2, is SAVISQKPSRDICQRGTSLTIQCQVDSQVTMMFWYRQQPGQSLTLIATANQGSEATYESGFVIDKFPISRPNLTFSTLTVSNMSPEDSSIYLCSVDKGTYGYTFGSGTRLTVV.

CDR3 nucleotides: TGCGCCAGCAGCTTGGGGGCGGGGCCCGGGCCTGAAGCTTTCTTT. Its protein product is CASSLGAGPGPEAFF. J is TRBJ1-1 and V is TRBV5-1; weak D call: TRBD1 (5 bases). Trimming took off 0 bases at V and 6 bases at J, with 15 bases between the two ends. Germline-derived CDR1 and CDR2 are SGHRS and YFSETQ. This CDR3 region has 15 residues. The variable domain in full, with the rest retrieved from reference TRBV5-1 and TRBJ1-1, is KAGVTQTPRYLIKTRGQQVTLSCSPISGHRSVSWYQQTPGQGLQFLFEYFSETQRNKGNFPGRFSGRQFSNSRSEMNVSTLELGDSALYLCASSLGAGPGPEAFFGQGTRLTVV.

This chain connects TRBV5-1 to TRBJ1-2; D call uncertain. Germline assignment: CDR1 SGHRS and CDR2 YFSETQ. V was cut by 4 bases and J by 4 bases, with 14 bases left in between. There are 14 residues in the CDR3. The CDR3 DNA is TGCGCCAGCAGCCCCCCCGATTTATCCTATGGCTACACCTTC. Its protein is CASSPPDLSYGYTF.

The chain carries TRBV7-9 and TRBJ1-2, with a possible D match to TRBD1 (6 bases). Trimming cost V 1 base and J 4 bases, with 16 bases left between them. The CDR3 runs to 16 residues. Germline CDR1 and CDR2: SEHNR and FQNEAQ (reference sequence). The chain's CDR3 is CASSLGTGTGAYGYTF. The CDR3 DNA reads TGTGCCAGCAGCTTAGGTACAGGGACGGGGGCCTATGGCTACACCTTC.

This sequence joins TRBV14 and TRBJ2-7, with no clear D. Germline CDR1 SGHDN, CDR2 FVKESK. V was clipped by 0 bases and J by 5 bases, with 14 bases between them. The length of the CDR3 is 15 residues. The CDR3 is CASSQDGGKGDEQYF. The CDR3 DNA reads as TGTGCCAGCAGCCAAGATGGTGGCAAGGGTGACGAGCAGTACTTC.

The DNA for the CDR3 is TGTGCCAGCAGTTACTCGTCCGCCGGGGAGGAGACCCAGTACTTC. Protein: CASSYSSAGEETQYF. The rearrangement joins TRBV6-6 to TRBJ2-5, with a weak D call TRBD2 (5 bases). This CDR3 is built from 15 residues. Between the trimmed V and J ends, which lost 0 bases and 5 bases, there was a span of 13 bases. Looked up from germline, CDR1 is MNHNY and CDR2 is SVGAGI (reference sequence).

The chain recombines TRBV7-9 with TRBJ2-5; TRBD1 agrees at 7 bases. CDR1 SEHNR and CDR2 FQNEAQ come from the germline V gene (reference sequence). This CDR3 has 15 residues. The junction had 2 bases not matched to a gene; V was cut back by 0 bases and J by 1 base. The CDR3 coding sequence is TGTGCCAGCAGCTTAGCCGGGACAGTCCAAGAGACCCAGTACTTC. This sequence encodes CASSLAGTVQETQYF.

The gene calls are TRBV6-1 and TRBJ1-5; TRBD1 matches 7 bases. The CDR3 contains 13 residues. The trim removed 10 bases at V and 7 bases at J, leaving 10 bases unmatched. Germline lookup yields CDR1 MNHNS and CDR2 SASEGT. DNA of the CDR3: TGTGCCACCTCCGGGACAGACCTCCAGCCCCAGCATTTT. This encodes CATSGTDLQPQHF.

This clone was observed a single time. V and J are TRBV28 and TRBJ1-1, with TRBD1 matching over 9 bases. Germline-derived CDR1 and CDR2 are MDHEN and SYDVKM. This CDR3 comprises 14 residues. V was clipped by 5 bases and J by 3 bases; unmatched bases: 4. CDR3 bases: TGTGCCAGCAGTCCGGGACAGGGCCACACTGAAGCTTTCTTT. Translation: CASSPGQGHTEAFF.

CDR3 region: CASSLVSSGNTIYF. For the CDR3, the DNA is TGTGCCAGCAGCTTAGTGTCCTCTGGAAACACCATATATTTT. V is TRBV7-2 and J is TRBJ1-3; D call uncertain. Germline assignment: CDR1 SGHTA and CDR2 FQGNSA. There are 14 residues in the CDR3. V lost 1 base to trimming and J lost 0 bases, with 4 bases between them.

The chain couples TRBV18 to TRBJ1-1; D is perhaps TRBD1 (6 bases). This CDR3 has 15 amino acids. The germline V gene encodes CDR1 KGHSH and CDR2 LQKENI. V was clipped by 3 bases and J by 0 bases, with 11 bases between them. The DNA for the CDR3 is TGTGCCAGCTCACCCGTGACAGGAGTGAACACTGAAGCTTTCTTT. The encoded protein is CASSPVTGVNTEAFF.

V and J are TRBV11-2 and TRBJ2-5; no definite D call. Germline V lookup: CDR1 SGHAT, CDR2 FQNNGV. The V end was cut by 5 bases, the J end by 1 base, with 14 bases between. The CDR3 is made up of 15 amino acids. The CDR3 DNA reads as TGTGCCAGCAGCCCACAGCTCTTGCCCCAAGAGACCCAGTACTTC. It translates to CASSPQLLPQETQYF. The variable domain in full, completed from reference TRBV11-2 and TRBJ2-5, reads EAGVAQSPRYKIIEKRQSVAFWCNPISGHATLYWYQQILGQGPKLLIQFQNNGVVDDSQLPKDRFSAERLKGVDSTLKIQPAKLEDSAVYLCASSPQLLPQETQYFGPGTRLLVL.

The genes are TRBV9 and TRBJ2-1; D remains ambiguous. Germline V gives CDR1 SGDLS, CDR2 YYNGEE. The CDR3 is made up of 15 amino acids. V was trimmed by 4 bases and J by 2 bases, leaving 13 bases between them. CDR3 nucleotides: TGTGCCAGCAGCCCAGAAGTGGAAGCCTACAATGAGCAGTTCTTC. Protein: CASSPEVEAYNEQFF.